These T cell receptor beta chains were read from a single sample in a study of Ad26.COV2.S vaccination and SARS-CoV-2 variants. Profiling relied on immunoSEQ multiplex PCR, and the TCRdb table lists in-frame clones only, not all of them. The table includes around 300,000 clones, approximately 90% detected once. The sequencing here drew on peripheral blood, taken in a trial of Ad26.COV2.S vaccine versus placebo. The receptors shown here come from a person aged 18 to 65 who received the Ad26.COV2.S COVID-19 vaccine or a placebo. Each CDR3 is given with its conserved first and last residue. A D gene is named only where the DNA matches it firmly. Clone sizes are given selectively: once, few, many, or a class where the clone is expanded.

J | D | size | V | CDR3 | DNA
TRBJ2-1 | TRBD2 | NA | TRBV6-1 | CASSEATSGRQFF | TGTGCCAGCAGTGAGGCGACTAGCGGGAGGCAGTTCTTC
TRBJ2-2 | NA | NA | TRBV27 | CASTAGSGTGELFF | TGTGCCAGCACAGCAGGGTCGGGCACCGGGGAGCTGTTTTTT
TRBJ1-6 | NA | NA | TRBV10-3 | CAISEVPGLTTSYNSPLHF | TGTGCCATCAGTGAAGTTCCGGGACTGACAACCTCCTATAATTCACCCCTCCACTTT
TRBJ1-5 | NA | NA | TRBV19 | CASSITGGPSNQPQHF | TGTGCCAGTAGTATAACAGGTGGGCCTAGCAATCAGCCCCAGCATTTT
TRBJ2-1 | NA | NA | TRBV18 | CASSPGSGLSSYNEQFF | TGTGCCAGCTCACCAGGATCAGGGCTAAGCTCCTACAATGAGCAGTTCTTC
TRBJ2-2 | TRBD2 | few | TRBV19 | CASSILLAGGGELFF | TGTGCCAGTAGTATTCTCCTAGCGGGAGGCGGGGAGCTGTTTTTT
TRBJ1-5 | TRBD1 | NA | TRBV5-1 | CASSLDGTGFQPQHF | TGCGCCAGCAGCTTGGACGGGACAGGGTTTCAGCCCCAGCATTTT
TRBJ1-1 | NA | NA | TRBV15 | CATSRDYGGNTEAFF | TGTGCCACCAGCAGAGATTATGGGGGGAACACTGAAGCTTTCTTT
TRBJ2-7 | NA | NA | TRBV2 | CASLRVGSYEQYF | TGTGCCAGCTTACGGGTTGGGTCCTACGAGCAGTACTTC
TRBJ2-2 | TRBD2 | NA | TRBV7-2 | CASSLRAGGITGELFF | TGTGCCAGCAGCTTAAGAGCGGGGGGGATTACCGGGGAGCTGTTTTTT
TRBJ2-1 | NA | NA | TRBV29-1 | CSVGSAYNEQFF | TGCAGCGTTGGCAGTGCCTACAATGAGCAGTTCTTC
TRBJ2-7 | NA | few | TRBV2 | CAGASGSYEQYF | TGTGCCGGAGCTTCCGGCTCCTACGAGCAGTACTTC
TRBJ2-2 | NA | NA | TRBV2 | CATLNTGELFF | TGTGCCACCTTGAACACCGGGGAGCTGTTTTTT
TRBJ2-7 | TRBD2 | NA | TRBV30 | CAWSRPVAGRYEQYF | TGTGCCTGGAGTCGACCCGTAGCGGGAAGGTACGAGCAGTACTTC
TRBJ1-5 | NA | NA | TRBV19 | CASSKWGKGNQPQHF | TGTGCCAGTAGTAAATGGGGGAAAGGCAATCAGCCCCAGCATTTT
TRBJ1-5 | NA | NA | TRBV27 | CASSPSGPTGPQHF | TGTGCCAGCAGTCCCTCGGGACCAACCGGGCCCCAGCATTTT
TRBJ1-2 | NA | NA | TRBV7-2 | CASSLGGTYGYTF | TGTGCCAGCAGCTTAGGAGGCACGTATGGCTACACCTTC
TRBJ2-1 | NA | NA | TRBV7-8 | CASSLAMGGSYNEQFF | TGTGCCAGCAGCTTAGCGATGGGGGGATCCTACAATGAGCAGTTCTTC